Each of the 5 T cell receptor beta chains below was sequenced from the same sample in a study of post-analysis software for immune sequencing data. Notes on the study in general: Higher frequency in patients than in controls was seen for five TRBV segments, with TRBV5-6, TRBV5-1 and TRBV20-1 among them.

Every TCR beta cDNA library bore unique molecular identifiers. TCRdb called the PCR reads again in MiXCR, with one record for every CDR3 protein. The sample holds roughly 540,000 distinct CDR3 sequences, 30% to 40% seen once. These receptors have no identified antigens. What was sequenced was blood. These TCRs come from a girl under 18 with multiple sclerosis.

V gene TRBV20-1 combines with J gene TRBJ2-3; D is perhaps TRBD2 (5 bases). V was cut by 0 bases and J by 0 bases, with 10 bases left in between. This CDR3 has 15 amino acids. The germline V gene has CDR1 DFQATT and CDR2 SNEGSKA (reference sequence). The CDR3 reads CSARDERASTDTQYF. The CDR3 nucleotides are TGCAGTGCTAGAGATGAGAGGGCCAGCACAGATACGCAGTATTTT.

The chain joins TRBV20-1 to TRBJ2-7, with no clear D. The better agreement between TRBJ2-5 and the DNA end casts doubt on the J call. The CDR3 is 13 residues long. CDR1 is DFQATT and CDR2 is SNEGSKA in the germline V gene (reference sequence). The CDR3 region is CSASALESETQYF. The CDR3 bases are TGCAGTGCTAGCGCTCTAGAGTCGGAGACCCAGTACTTC.

The table lists this clonotype with many counts. The chain recombines TRBV12-3 or TRBV12-4 with TRBJ2-1; TRBD1 is a possible D gene (6 bases). The CDR3 has 16 residues. Trimming pared 4 bases from V and 5 bases from J, leaving 18 bases between. The CDR3 loop reads CASSSPQGFINNEQFF. CDR3 DNA: TGTGCCAGCAGTTCGCCACAGGGTTTCATCAACAATGAGCAGTTCTTC.

With respect to this clonotype: A much larger clone is a single base away; this may be a read error. The chain couples TRBV29-1 to TRBJ2-1; TRBD1 agrees at 7 bases. Germline CDR1 and CDR2: SQVTM and ANQGSEA. The CDR3 consists of 14 residues. The CDR3 is CSVGAGTAYSEQFF. The CDR3, as DNA: TGCAGCGTTGGGGCCGGGACAGCCTACAGTGAGCAGTTCTTC.

CDR3 nucleotide sequence: TGTGCCAGCAGCGAAGGGAGCCCTGATACGCAGTATTTT. Protein: CASSEGSPDTQYF. The V and J genes are TRBV3-1 and TRBJ2-3; D is possibly TRBD2 (5 bases). The length of the CDR3 is 13 residues. V shed 5 bases and J shed 6 bases, with 12 bases lying between them. Germline CDR1 reads LGHDT; CDR2 reads YNNKEL (reference sequence).